The sample holds many counts of the clone carrying this TCR beta chain. Antigen: not known. In building TCR beta libraries, iRepertoire HTBI primers were used together with Arm-PCR of CDR3 regions. One entry per CDR3 protein, called by TCRdb with MiXCR from the multiplex PCR reads. The repertoire holds hundreds of thousands of distinct CDR3 sequences, 15% to 20% seen once, with about 39% in the top ten. The sample comes from a study of regulatory T cells in long-lasting Graves disease. Overall study: Recently diagnosed Graves' patients had received antithyroid drugs for under 3 months.

Specified time point: newly diagnosed GD, antithyroid drugs for less than 3 months. Making the TCR library involved RNA that had been extracted from PBMCs. General observations from the study: Whereas new patients shared 966 public clonotypes, persistent patients shared more, at under 3,500.

The material sequenced was peripheral blood mononuclear cells (PBMCs), taken at new diagnosis, from a patient treated with antithyroid drugs. The source of this sequence is a female donor with Graves disease.

The CDR3 DNA reads TGTGCCAGCAGTTCCGCAGCGGGACTTCAAGAGCAGTACTTC. As protein: CASSSAAGLQEQYF. The chain recombines TRBV7-3 with TRBJ2-7; TRBD2 matches at 7 bases. The CDR3 runs 14 residues. CDR1 and CDR2 from the germline V gene are SGHTA and FQGTGA. The trim removed 6 bases at V and 7 bases at J, leaving 12 bases unmatched. Drawing the rest from reference TRBV7-3 and TRBJ2-7, the complete variable domain is GAGVSQTPSNKVTEKGKYVELRCDPISGHTALYWYRQSLGQGPEFLIYFQGTGAADDSGLPNDRFFAVRPEGSVSTLKIQRTERGDSAVYLCASSSAAGLQEQYFGPGTRLTVT.